The T cell receptor beta chain described here comes from a study of tumor-infiltrating lymphocytes in primary liver carcinoma (dated by TCRdb to between 2016 and 2019). At the level of the whole study: Between late 2015 and March 2016, several patients in China with histopathologically diagnosed primary liver carcinoma had surgical resection. Reproducibility between technical replicate repertoires was high, with correlation coefficients above 0.98 and mean shared-clone rates near 0.89. Roughly 3.65 to 7.5 million productive TCRbeta reads were obtained per sample, and no significant difference in read depth was found between tissue types. For each liver tumor, the study sampled five regions along with adjacent normal tissue and blood, and applied TCRbeta repertoire sequencing, expression microarrays and whole-exome sequencing. The five patients had tumors staged T1-T3 N0M0, with maximum diameters ranging from about 4 to 11 cm. Of the five patients, three men and two women aged 30 to 69 years, four had hepatocellular carcinoma and one had combined HCC and intrahepatic cholangiocarcinoma. A total of approximately 35 specimens from 5 patients, comprising some 25 tumor regions, 5 adjacent noncancerous liver tissues and 5 peripheral blood samples, were covered by TCRbeta repertoire sequencing. Paper-wide results and their limitations: Repertoire overlap was higher between tumor regions (mean around 35%) than tumor-adjacent (around 17%) or tumor-blood (about 15%) pairs, consistent with antigen-driven expansion. Only the TCR beta chain was sequenced, so true repertoire diversity is likely underestimated because unpaired alpha chains were not captured. Comparison of CD4+ and CD8+ T cell repertoires was precluded by the use of bulk unsorted samples. The study included only four or five patients, and the authors note findings should be validated in a larger study. Compared with blood, tumors had a significantly larger share of the repertoire taken up by the top 250 clones (p = 0.039).

As to this clonotype: This clone's antigen is unknown. Base qualities are not recorded, but no much larger clone differs from it by a single base.

TRIzol reagent was used to extract blood RNA from unsorted whole blood, while the DNeasy Blood & Tissue kit provided the germline DNA. At the time of sampling, the patients were treatment-naive and had chronic HBV infection. Before surgery, four milliliters of peripheral blood were drawn into K2EDTA tubes. Between the V and J ends, shortened by 3 bases and 4 bases respectively, the junction contains 6 bases. Spanning cysteine to phenylalanine, the CDR3 consists of 13 amino acids. Of the read, only the CDR3 DNA is kept; its 39 bases are in frame from base 1. TCRbeta-specific cDNA was reverse-transcribed from about 0.45 ug total RNA using a constant-region primer and ProtoScript II reverse transcriptase. Construction of the TCRbeta libraries relied on three nested rounds of multiplex PCR, following a slightly modified ARM-PCR procedure. Each of the first two PCR rounds ran for approximately 9 cycles and used multiplex TRBV1-TRBV30 forward primers together with a Cbeta reverse primer. Sample barcodes and Illumina adapters were attached in a final 25-cycle PCR using Deep VentR polymerase. Before sequencing, amplicons of 200-500 bp were purified from gel using a QIAquick gel extraction kit. TCRbeta amplicons were sequenced on an Illumina HiSeq 2500 with 250-bp paired-end reads. Per the original workflow: Quality trimming of reads was performed with Trimmomatic v0.33, and paired reads were merged with FLASH v1.2.11 so that full CDR3 sequences could be recovered. MiGEC v1.2.1b assigned V, D and J germline segments to the rearranged TCRbeta sequences. Clonotype statistics and Shannon-Wiener diversity indices were calculated with VDJtools v1.0.0. To reduce sampling bias, subsequent analyses other than the diversity analysis used only the 250 most abundant clonotypes in each sample. In TCRdb, the public reads were trimmed at Q25 with fastp and aligned with MiXCR, with productive beta chains retained. For every CDR3 protein sequence, its rows merge into one entry that carries the most common genes and DNA. TCRdb assigned the V and J calls; the authors' analysis was not used. The sample yields about 310,000 distinct CDR3 sequences; about three fifths were counted once. The leading ten clones occupy about 18% of the sample.

This clonotype originated in a woman in her 30s with primary liver carcinoma and hepatitis B virus infection. Recombination linked TRBV23-1 to TRBJ2-2; no D gene call is confident. TRBV23-1 is marked as an open reading frame, function uncertain. Input material: peripheral blood. The CDR3: CASSQTSTGELFF. The DNA reads as follows: TGCGCCAGCAGTCAGACATCCACCGGGGAGCTGTTTTTT.